Below, 18 T cell receptor beta chains from the same sample are listed, as sequenced in a study of human T cells and chemical hapten exposure (dated by TCRdb to about 2021). Library method: RACE. The sequencing machine was a NextSeq 500. The public reads were quality trimmed at Q25 with fastp and then assembled into clones with MiXCR by TCRdb, keeping productive beta chains. Rows with a matching CDR3 protein are joined into one entry that keeps the most common DNA and genes. The sample records 75,000 to 80,000 distinct CDR3 sequences, approximately 8.6% of which are singletons. The ten top clones hold about 1.7% of the sample. Interpreted using the paper, the time point label stands for: healthy volunteer bleed at 6 weeks. Total RNA was extracted from unfractionated whole blood collected in Tempus Blood RNA tubes. The source material was whole blood. Every receptor here comes from a female donor in good health. Some clones in this sample may be carry-over from other donors' samples.

CDR3: CASSLEYGQPYF. The CDR3 bases are TGTGCCAGCAGCTTAGAGTACGGACAGCCCTACTTC. This rearrangement joins TRBV7-6 to TRBJ2-7, with D tentatively TRBD1 (6 bases). The V gene's germline CDR1 is SGHVS and CDR2 FNYEAQ. V lost 1 base and J lost 13, with 14 bases in between. The CDR3 totals 12 residues.

This clonotype was seen repeatedly, ten times or more. The V gene is TRBV6-5, the J gene TRBJ1-1; a weak D match, TRBD1 (6 bases). The CDR3 totals 13 residues. Germline loops: CDR1 MNHEY, CDR2 SVGAGI. Between the trimmed V and J ends, which lost 2 bases and 6 bases, there was a span of 10 bases. This chain's CDR3 is CASSYTGRAEAFF. CDR3 in DNA: TGTGCCAGCAGTTACACAGGGCGGGCTGAAGCTTTCTTT.

On this clonotype itself: A read error may explain this, as a much larger clone is one base away. The V gene is TRBV27, the J gene TRBJ1-6, with TRBD1 matching 8 bases. Germline-derived CDR1 and CDR2 are MNHEY and SMNVEV (reference sequence). The CDR3 has 15 amino acids. CDR3 sequence: CASRPGGSHNSPLHF. CDR3 in DNA: TGTGCCAGCAGACCAGGGGGCTCCCATAATTCACCCCTCCACTTT.

This clonotype showed up just a few times. The chain is built from TRBV5-1 and TRBJ1-6; perhaps TRBD1 as D (5 bases). The V gene lost 6 bases and the J gene lost 7 bases, with 23 bases spanning the gap. Germline CDR1 is SGHRS and CDR2 is YFSETQ. The length of the CDR3 is 17 residues. In nucleotides, the CDR3 is TGCGCCAGCACCCCTGATGGGGCAGGACGACCGAATTCACCCCTCCACTTT. This encodes CASTPDGAGRPNSPLHF. Supplemented by reference TRBV5-1 and TRBJ1-6, the full variable domain reads KAGVTQTPRYLIKTRGQQVTLSCSPISGHRSVSWYQQTPGQGLQFLFEYFSETQRNKGNFPGRFSGRQFSNSRSEMNVSTLELGDSALYLCASTPDGAGRPNSPLHFGNGTRLTVT.

This clonotype was found many times. The J gene is TRBJ2-1, the V gene TRBV3-1; D unresolved. Germline V CDR1 and CDR2: LGHDT, YNNKEL (reference sequence). The CDR3 consists of 15 residues. The ends were cut back, 1 base at V and 9 bases at J, with 16 bases in the middle. CDR3 DNA: TGTGCCAGCAGCCAAGGACCGCCAAGCCTCGGTGAGCAGTTCTTC. Its translation: CASSQGPPSLGEQFF.

The sample holds a few counts of this clonotype. CDR3 protein: CASSQLGQGNQPQHF. The CDR3, as DNA: TGCGCCAGCAGCCAGCTAGGACAGGGTAATCAGCCCCAGCATTTT. This sequence joins TRBV4-1 and TRBJ1-5; 8 nucleotides match TRBD1. V lost 3 bases and J lost 4; bases outside the gene matches: 5. This CDR3 contains 15 residues. The germline CDR1 and CDR2 sequences are MGHRA and YSYEKL.

This clonotype has ten or more counts. The chain is built from TRBV10-3 and TRBJ2-3, with D possibly matching TRBD2 (5 bases). The CDR3 loop spans 13 amino acids. V was trimmed by 7 bases and J by 2 bases, leaving 10 bases between them. The germline V gene has CDR1 ENHRY and CDR2 SYGVKD. In DNA form, the CDR3 reads TGTGCCATCAACGGACTTACCACAGATACGCAGTATTTT. It encodes CAINGLTTDTQYF.

This clonotype was counted a few times. The chain combines TRBV5-1 with TRBJ1-6, with D unresolved. The V and J ends lost 3 bases and 8 bases respectively, with 15 bases between them. Germline V lookup: CDR1 SGHRS, CDR2 YFSETQ. There are 15 residues in the CDR3. In DNA, the CDR3 is TGCGCCAGCAGCTCTAATCCAGGACCCCATTCACCCCTCCACTTT. It yields the protein CASSSNPGPHSPLHF.

The chain employs TRBV6-1 and TRBJ2-7; the D gene is possibly TRBD2 (5 bases). V was clipped by 7 bases and J by 0 bases, with 13 bases between them. Looked up from germline, CDR1 is MNHNS and CDR2 is SASEGT. The CDR3 runs to 14 residues. The CDR3 DNA follows: TGTGCCAGCACGAGGGATCTTTACTCCTACGAGCAGTACTTC. Amino acid sequence: CASTRDLYSYEQYF.

This clonotype was seen many times. This rearrangement joins TRBV20-1 to TRBJ1-5, with D unresolved. The CDR3 is made up of 14 amino acids. Germline CDR1 reads DFQATT; CDR2 reads SNEGSKA (reference sequence). The V end lost 4 bases, the J end lost 6 bases, and 16 bases lay between the germline ends. The CDR3 loop reads CSAISSGGFQPQHF. CDR3 nucleotide sequence: TGCAGTGCTATATCCTCAGGCGGATTTCAGCCCCAGCATTTT.

This clonotype was counted many times. The chain combines TRBV7-8 with TRBJ2-7, with unresolved D. V lost 4 bases and J lost 5, with 18 bases in between. The length of the CDR3 is 15 residues. Germline assignment: CDR1 SGHVS and CDR2 FQNEAQ. CDR3 coding DNA: TGTGCCAGCAGCTCCCGACGGCCCTTGGGGAACGAGCAGTACTTC. This codes for CASSSRRPLGNEQYF.

This clonotype was found a few times. V is TRBV4-2 and J is TRBJ2-3; 7 bases are a match to TRBD2. V was clipped by 1 base and J by 1 base; unmatched bases: 5. This CDR3 spans 16 amino acids. CDR1 LGHNA and CDR2 YNFKEQ come from the germline V gene. The CDR3 nucleotides are TGTGCCAGCAGCCAAGTTTCAGCGGGACGCACAGATACGCAGTATTTT. It yields the protein CASSQVSAGRTDTQYF.

This clonotype was picked up a small number of times. V is TRBV6-5 and J is TRBJ1-6; D perhaps matches TRBD1 (5 bases). Germline CDR1 reads MNHEY; CDR2 reads SVGAGI. This CDR3 region has 15 residues. The V end was cut by 6 bases, the J end by 4 bases, with 13 bases between. CDR3 region: CASSFRQPYNSPLHF. The CDR3 DNA follows: TGTGCCAGCAGCTTTAGACAGCCGTATAATTCACCCCTCCACTTT.

In this sample, this clonotype turned up a few times. The rearrangement links TRBV7-2 to TRBJ1-5; D remains ambiguous. Trimming took off 2 bases at V and 3 bases at J, with 11 bases between the two ends. The CDR3 spans 15 residues. CDR1 and CDR2 (germline): SGHTA, FQGNSA. Written as DNA, the CDR3 is TGTGCCAGCAGCTTACTGGGGAGAGACAATCAGCCCCAGCATTTT. Residues: CASSLLGRDNQPQHF.

The gene calls are TRBV7-2 and TRBJ2-3; no clear D. Per germline, CDR1 SGHTA and CDR2 FQGNSA. Trimming removed 3 bases at V and 1 base at J, with 5 bases between. The CDR3 is made up of 13 amino acids. CDR3 amino acids: CASSFGRTDTQYF. CDR3 DNA sequence: TGTGCCAGCAGCTTCGGCCGCACAGATACGCAGTATTTT.

This clonotype was observed a few times. Just one base apart from a much larger clone, this may be a read error. The chain couples TRBV20-1 to TRBJ1-5; 8 nucleotides agree with TRBD1. Germline V gene lookup returns CDR1 DFQATT and CDR2 SNEGSKA (reference sequence). Losses at the gene ends were 5 bases for V and 4 bases for J; bases not matched to a gene: 4. There are 13 residues in the CDR3. Written as DNA, the CDR3 is TGCAGTGCTGGGACAGGCAGAAATCAGCCCCAGCATTTT. Protein sequence: CSAGTGRNQPQHF.

The chain couples TRBV20-1 to TRBJ1-2; D is perhaps TRBD1 (6 bases). V was shortened by 2 bases and J by 10 bases, with 20 bases between the two germline ends. The CDR3 runs 14 residues. CDR1 and CDR2 (germline): DFQATT, SNEGSKA (reference sequence). The CDR3 loop reads CSARTPLDRRDYTF. The CDR3 DNA sequence: TGCAGTGCTAGAACTCCCCTCGACAGGCGCGACTACACCTTC.

A few counts support this clonotype. The rearrangement links TRBV28 to TRBJ2-7; 9 bases agree with TRBD1. V trimming: 7 bases; J trimming: 5 bases; junction bases outside the gene matches: 12. This CDR3 has 15 residues. The germline V gene has CDR1 MDHEN and CDR2 SYDVKM. The CDR3 bases are TGTGCCAGCACTCCTCCAGGGACAGGGACGGACGAGCAGTACTTC. Translated, it gives CASTPPGTGTDEQYF.